The T cell receptor (beta chain) under discussion was sequenced for a study of identical twins. MiXCR, applied by TCRdb to the 5' RACE reads, yields one record per CDR3 protein. The sample shows 450,000 to 500,000 distinct CDR3 sequences, roughly an eighth of them seen only once. The CDR3 is 15 amino acids. The ends lost 1 base at V and 3 bases at J; junction bases unmatched: 6. Germline assignment: CDR1 SGHTA and CDR2 FQGNSA. This clonotype was picked up many times. Its antigen is as yet unknown. Study results and limitations: It was possible that invariant MAIT and iNKT cells partly confounded the zero-insertion analyses. Cord blood beta clonotypes present at high abundance carried fewer insertions; no such pattern appeared in memory repertoires.

The same data also went into a second study, on yellow fever vaccine responses in identical twins.

This clonotype was sampled from a woman aged 18-35 years in good health. The genes are TRBV7-2 and TRBJ2-7, with 7 bases lining up with TRBD2. The sample taken for sequencing was CD4+ T cells sorted from blood. This CDR3 is CASSLVGGGSYEQYF. In DNA, the CDR3 is TGTGCCAGCAGCTTAGTTGGCGGGGGTAGCTACGAGCAGTACTTC.